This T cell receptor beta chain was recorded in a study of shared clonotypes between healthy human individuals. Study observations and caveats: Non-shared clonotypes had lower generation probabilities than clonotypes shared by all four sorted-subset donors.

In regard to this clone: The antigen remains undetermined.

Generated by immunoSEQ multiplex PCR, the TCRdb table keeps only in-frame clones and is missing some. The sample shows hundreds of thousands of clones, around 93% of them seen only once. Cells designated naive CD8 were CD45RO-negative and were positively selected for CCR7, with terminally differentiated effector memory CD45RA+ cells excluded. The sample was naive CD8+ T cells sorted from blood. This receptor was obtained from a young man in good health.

The CDR3 is CASISWGPNANYGYTF. The CDR3 bases are TGTGCCAGCATCTCGTGGGGCCCCAACGCTAACTATGGCTACACCTTC. This chain connects TRBV5-4 to TRBJ1-2, with D perhaps matching TRBD1 (5 bases). The germline CDR1 and CDR2 sequences are SGHNT and YYREEE (reference sequence). This CDR3 spans 16 amino acids. V shed 6 bases and J shed 0 bases, with 18 bases lying between them.